The 2 T cell receptor beta chains in this list originate from one sample, sequenced in a study of cytomegalovirus exposure and HLA in healthy donors. PCR primers comprised 60 Vbeta and 13 Jbeta primers. Sequencing was performed with immunoSEQ multiplex PCR; in TCRdb, only in-frame clones are kept and a portion is missing. The sample has 75,000 to 85,000 clones. Sequences were obtained from PBMCs. The receptors here all came from a man aged 45-65 years in good health and CMV-seronegative.

The CDR3 loop is CASSFQGSYNEQFF. The CDR3 region has the DNA TGTGCCAGCAGCTTTCAGGGCTCCTACAATGAGCAGTTCTTC. The chain combines TRBV7-9 with TRBJ2-1, with TRBD1 as a possible D gene (5 bases). CDR1 and CDR2 from the germline V gene are SEHNR and FQNEAQ (reference sequence). Trimming stripped 3 bases from V and 0 bases from J, with 6 bases between. There are 14 residues in the CDR3.

J is TRBJ1-4 and V is TRBV18; 7 bases agree with TRBD1. The CDR3 sequence is 16 residues long. Trimming at V came to 2 bases and at J to 3 bases, leaving 6 bases not matched to a gene. CDR1 and CDR2 (germline): KGHSH, LQKENI. CDR3 amino acids: CASSPNTGTANEKLFF. The CDR3 bases are TGTGCCAGCTCACCAAATACAGGGACAGCTAATGAAAAACTGTTTTTT.